The 12 T cell receptor beta chains below come from one sample, sequenced in a study of Graves' ophthalmopathy and Graves' hyperthyroidism. RNA served as the template for amplifying TCR beta CDR3 regions. HTBI primers were employed in first-round RT-PCR, then a second-round multiplex PCR followed. TCRdb independently ran MiXCR on the multiplex PCR reads; one entry per CDR3 protein. The sample consists of 400,000 to 450,000 distinct CDR3 sequences, about 21% of them appearing once. The specimen was peripheral blood. The receptors stem from a woman between 18 and 30 years old with stable Graves' hyperthyroidism.

V is TRBV28 and J is TRBJ1-1; perhaps TRBD1 as D (6 bases). CDR1 is MDHEN and CDR2 is SYDVKM in the germline V gene. The CDR3 is 14 amino acids. The V end was cut by 6 bases, the J end by 11 bases, with 22 bases between. The DNA of the CDR3 is TGTGCCAGCAGGGGCGGGGGCACCGCGGTGGGGGCTTTCTTT. This sequence encodes CASRGGGTAVGAFF.

This clonotype was seen repeatedly, ten times or more. The rearrangement uses TRBV3-1 and TRBJ2-5, with 7 bases lining up with TRBD2. J lost 5 bases, V lost 1 base, and 4 bases had no gene match. CDR3 size: 14 residues. Germline CDR1 is LGHDT and CDR2 is YNNKEL (reference sequence). The CDR3 reads CASSQAGGRETQYF. The CDR3 DNA follows: TGTGCCAGCAGCCAAGCGGGAGGCCGGGAGACCCAGTACTTC.

At least ten counts were recorded for this clonotype. The chain uses TRBV7-9 and TRBJ2-7; 7 bases match TRBD2. Germline V gene sequence: CDR1 SEHNR, CDR2 FQNEAQ (reference sequence). The CDR3 spans 15 residues. Unmatched junction bases numbered 11, after V lost 4 bases and J lost 5 bases. CDR3 sequence reads: CASSSPVKGGHEQYF. The DNA for the CDR3 is TGTGCCAGCAGCTCGCCGGTAAAGGGAGGGCACGAGCAGTACTTC. Variable domain in full (rest from reference TRBV7-9 and TRBJ2-7): DTGVSQNPRHKITKRGQNVTFRCDPISEHNRLYWYRQTLGQGPEFLTYFQNEAQLEKSRLLSDRFSAERPKGSFSTLEIQRTEQGDSAMYLCASSSPVKGGHEQYFGPGTRLTVT.

This clonotype was seen repeatedly, ten times or more. V and J are TRBV14 and TRBJ2-5; the D is unclear. CDR3 size: 13 residues. Germline-derived CDR1 and CDR2 are SGHDN and FVKESK. V lost 3 bases to trimming and J lost 7 bases, with 12 bases between them. The CDR3 sequence is CASSQAPSGTQYF. CDR3 in DNA: TGTGCCAGCAGCCAGGCTCCGTCGGGGACCCAGTACTTC.

This clonotype was seen at least ten times. The rearrangement uses TRBV7-9 and TRBJ2-7; D possibly corresponds to TRBD1 (6 bases). Per germline, CDR1 SEHNR and CDR2 FQNEAQ (reference sequence). Trimming stripped 2 bases from V and 7 bases from J, with 18 bases between. CDR3 length: 15 amino acids. In DNA, the CDR3 is TGTGCCAGCAGCTTAAGGCAGGGGAAGATGGGGGAGCAGTACTTC. The encoded protein is CASSLRQGKMGEQYF. Complete variable domain (other parts from reference TRBV7-9 and TRBJ2-7): DTGVSQNPRHKITKRGQNVTFRCDPISEHNRLYWYRQTLGQGPEFLTYFQNEAQLEKSRLLSDRFSAERPKGSFSTLEIQRTEQGDSAMYLCASSLRQGKMGEQYFGPGTRLTVT.

The gene calls are TRBV4-1 and TRBJ1-1; 8 bases agree with TRBD1. The length of the CDR3 is 15 residues. Trimming removed 2 bases from V and 1 base from J; junction bases left unmatched: 3. Germline loops: CDR1 MGHRA, CDR2 YSYEKL. The CDR3 DNA is TGCGCCAGCAGCCAACGGACAGGGAAGAACACTGAAGCTTTCTTT. It translates to CASSQRTGKNTEAFF.

This clonotype was counted at least ten times. This chain connects TRBV4-3 to TRBJ2-5; D possibly corresponds to TRBD1 (5 bases). Germline CDR1 and CDR2: LGHNA and YSLEER. Trimming removed 0 bases from V and 2 bases from J, with 13 bases in between. This CDR3 has 16 residues. The chain's CDR3 is CASSQDPRQLQETQYF. The DNA for the CDR3 is TGCGCCAGCAGCCAAGATCCCCGACAGCTACAAGAGACCCAGTACTTC.

Of note for this clonotype: A junction boundary mismatches the germline segment, possibly from a read error. In nucleotides, the CDR3 is TGTGCCAGCAGGGGACAGTGCCACGATCAGCCTCAGCATTTT. It translates to CASRGQCHDQPQHF. The rearrangement uses TRBV12-3 or TRBV12-4 and TRBJ1-5; the match to TRBD1 covers 7 bases. The CDR3 runs to 14 residues.

This clonotype was counted at least ten times. The genes are TRBV7-8 and TRBJ2-7, with TRBD2 matching over 7 bases. The CDR3 runs 14 residues. Germline V gives CDR1 SGHVS, CDR2 FQNEAQ. The V and J ends lost 2 bases and 4 bases, in that order; junction bases with no gene match: 5. The CDR3 protein is CASSLRGRKYEQYF. CDR3 DNA: TGTGCCAGCAGCTTACGCGGGAGAAAGTACGAGCAGTACTTC.

This clonotype was recorded at least ten times. The V call is TRBV5-1, the J call TRBJ2-7, with D possibly called TRBD1 or TRBD2 (7 bases each). CDR1 and CDR2 (germline): SGHRS, YFSETQ. The CDR3 has 14 amino acids. V was cut by 1 base and J by 6 bases, with 14 bases left in between. The CDR3 loop is CASSLSRGGGEQYF. CDR3 in DNA: TGCGCCAGCAGCTTGTCCAGGGGGGGCGGCGAGCAGTACTTC.

The chain joins TRBV29-1 to TRBJ1-5; TRBD1 might be the D (6 bases). The CDR3 loop spans 13 amino acids. Trimming pared 6 bases from V and 3 bases from J, leaving 12 bases between. Per germline, CDR1 SQVTM and CDR2 ANQGSEA. CDR3 in DNA: TGCAGCGTCAGGGACACCGACAATCAGCCCCAGCATTTT. Its protein is CSVRDTDNQPQHF.

This rearrangement joins TRBV3-1 to TRBJ2-7; D gene unclear. CDR1 is LGHDT, CDR2 YNNKEL, per germline (reference sequence). This CDR3 is 13 amino acids long. V was cut by 1 base and J by 5 bases, with 9 bases left in between. The CDR3 region is CASSQADAHEQYF. CDR3 nucleotide sequence: TGTGCCAGCAGCCAAGCCGATGCCCACGAGCAGTACTTC.